A selection of T cell receptor beta chains follows, all from one sample in a study of blood T cell repertoires in COVID-19. Data came from immunoSEQ multiplex PCR; TCRdb stores just in-frame clones and leaves some out. The sample has 200,000 or so clones, around nine tenths seen once. The sample comprised peripheral blood. The receptors originated from a man between 60 and 75 years old with acute or convalescent COVID-19. Each CDR3 is given with its conserved first and last residue. The D gene is left open where the match is weak. Size tells how often a clone was seen (once, few, many) or the class of an expanded clone, and some rows leave it out.

J,size,D,V,CDR3,DNA
TRBJ2-7,.,TRBD1,TRBV29-1,CSVEGTGTYEQYF,TGCAGCGTTGAAGGGACAGGGACCTACGAGCAGTACTTC
TRBJ1-2,once,.,TRBV5-3,CARSTRANYGYTF,TGTGCCAGAAGTACGAGGGCCAACTATGGCTACACCTTC
TRBJ1-5,.,TRBD1,TRBV6-5,CASTAGTVSQPQHF,TGTGCCAGCACCGCCGGGACAGTAAGTCAGCCCCAGCATTTT
TRBJ1-5,.,TRBD1,TRBV5-1,CASSTGGQGHQPQHF,TGCGCCAGCAGCACCGGAGGACAGGGGCATCAGCCCCAGCATTTT
TRBJ1-5,.,.,TRBV19,CASSMGSGGHQPQHF,TGTGCCAGTAGTATGGGATCCGGAGGCCATCAGCCCCAGCATTTT
TRBJ2-5,.,TRBD2,TRBV18,CASSPRGGRETQYF,TGTGCCAGCTCACCACGGGGCGGGAGAGAGACCCAGTACTTC
TRBJ2-6,.,TRBD2,TRBV19,CASSTRLRLAEDSGANVLTF,TGTGCCAGTAGTACCCGTTTAAGACTAGCGGAGGACTCTGGGGCCAACGTCCTGACTTTC
TRBJ1-5,.,TRBD1,TRBV28,CASTPLEGTGQIPSNQPQHF,TGTGCCAGCACCCCCCTAGAAGGGACAGGGCAGATTCCTAGCAATCAGCCCCAGCATTTT
TRBJ2-2,.,TRBD1,TRBV6-5,CASTGTANTGELFF,TGTGCCAGCACGGGGACAGCGAACACCGGGGAGCTGTTTTTT
TRBJ1-3,.,.,TRBV7-9,CASSNSGVGNAIYF,TGTGCCAGCAGCAACTCCGGGGTTGGAAACGCCATATATTTT
TRBJ2-3,.,.,TRBV6-1,CASSEIRIAATDTQYF,TGTGCCAGCAGTGAAATCAGGATCGCAGCCACAGATACGCAGTATTTT
TRBJ1-5,.,.,TRBV5-4,CASSRPGQPQHF,TGTGCCAGCAGCCGACCGGGACAGCCCCAGCATTTT
TRBJ2-7,.,TRBD1,TRBV7-9,CASSFAGGRYEQYF,TGTGCCAGCAGCTTCGCAGGGGGCAGATACGAGCAGTACTTC
TRBJ1-5,.,.,TRBV19,CASRTTATFNQPQHF,TGTGCCAGTAGGACGACAGCAACCTTCAATCAGCCCCAGCATTTT
TRBJ2-3,.,TRBD2,TRBV5-1,CASSLVLAATDTQYF,TGCGCCAGCAGCTTGGTACTAGCGGCCACAGATACGCAGTATTTT
TRBJ2-6,.,.,TRBV29-1,CSAGGAWGANVLTF,TGCAGCGCTGGCGGGGCTTGGGGGGCCAACGTCCTGACTTTC
TRBJ2-1,once,.,TRBV12-5,CASGLTGATGGQFF,TGTGCTAGTGGTTTGACGGGGGCCACGGGGGGGCAGTTCTTC
TRBJ1-2,.,.,TRBV6-2/TRBV6-3,CASSNLGGYGYTF,TGTGCCAGCAGTAATCTCGGGGGCTATGGCTACACCTTC
TRBJ1-1,once,TRBD1,TRBV29-1,CSAVDRGRGEAFF,TGCAGCGCAGTGGACAGGGGACGGGGTGAAGCTTTCTTT
TRBJ2-4,.,TRBD1,TRBV27,CASSFSRGKNIQYF,TGTGCCAGCAGTTTCTCCAGGGGGAAGAACATTCAGTACTTC
TRBJ2-3,.,TRBD2,TRBV18,CASSPRSGGATSTDTQYF,TGTGCCAGCTCACCACGCAGCGGGGGGGCCACTAGCACAGATACGCAGTATTTT
TRBJ1-5,.,TRBD1,TRBV5-6,CASSLDRGPYNQPQHF,TGTGCCAGCAGCTTGGACAGGGGGCCATACAATCAGCCCCAGCATTTT
TRBJ2-3,.,TRBD2,TRBV2,CARGTSGASTDTQYF,TGTGCCAGGGGGACTAGCGGGGCAAGCACAGATACGCAGTATTTT
TRBJ2-7,.,TRBD1,TRBV7-2,CASSPTGTGVYEQYF,TGTGCCAGCAGCCCCACGGGGACAGGGGTCTACGAGCAGTACTTC
TRBJ1-6,.,.,TRBV6-2/TRBV6-3,CASSYTGTGQRNSPLHF,TGTGCCAGCAGTTACACGGGTACGGGACAAAGGAATTCACCCCTCCACTTT
TRBJ2-4,.,.,TRBV6-1,CASSEVQGLGAKNIQYF,TGTGCCAGCAGTGAGGTGCAGGGTTTGGGTGCCAAAAACATTCAGTACTTC
TRBJ1-5,once,TRBD1,TRBV7-9,CASSSDRGPGQPQHF,TGTGCCAGCAGCTCGGACAGGGGACCGGGGCAGCCCCAGCATTTT
TRBJ1-1,once,TRBD1,TRBV27,CASRRDRGRVAEAFF,TGTGCCAGCCGCCGGGACAGGGGGCGCGTCGCTGAAGCTTTCTTT
TRBJ2-1,.,TRBD1,TRBV11-2,CASSPVTGVHNEQFF,TGTGCCAGCAGCCCTGTGACAGGGGTCCACAATGAGCAGTTCTTC
TRBJ1-3,.,.,TRBV5-4,CASSLQGAGNTIYF,TGTGCCAGCAGCTTACAGGGAGCCGGAAACACCATATATTTT
TRBJ2-2,.,TRBD1,TRBV5-1,CASRGQGFTGELFF,TGCGCCAGCAGGGGACAGGGGTTCACCGGGGAGCTGTTTTTT
TRBJ2-3,.,.,TRBV7-2,CASSLGASTSTDTQYF,TGTGCCAGCAGCTTAGGAGCGTCGACTAGCACAGATACGCAGTATTTT
TRBJ2-7,.,TRBD2,TRBV29-1,CSVARGGEEDEQYF,TGCAGCGTTGCGAGGGGAGGGGAGGAAGACGAGCAGTACTTC
TRBJ2-2,.,.,TRBV18,CASSQDLGLPMGNTGELFF,TGTGCCAGCTCGCAGGACTTGGGACTCCCCATGGGGAACACCGGGGAGCTGTTTTTT
TRBJ1-1,.,TRBD1,TRBV7-9,CASSFETGPPAFF,TGTGCCAGCAGCTTCGAGACAGGGCCACCAGCTTTCTTT
TRBJ2-5,once,TRBD1,TRBV7-3,CASSPTGDGETQYF,TGTGCCAGCAGCCCTACAGGGGACGGTGAGACCCAGTACTTC
TRBJ2-3,.,TRBD1,TRBV7-2,CASGPGGRGTDTQYF,TGTGCCAGCGGACCAGGGGGAAGGGGCACAGATACGCAGTATTTT
TRBJ1-1,.,.,TRBV4-3,CASSQARGRWAEAFF,TGCGCCAGCAGCCAAGCACGGGGAAGGTGGGCTGAAGCTTTCTTT
TRBJ1-1,few,TRBD1,TRBV11-2,CASRPTRGRVNTEAFF,TGTGCCAGCAGGCCTACCAGGGGGCGGGTGAACACTGAAGCTTTCTTT
TRBJ1-5,many,TRBD1,TRBV7-6,CASSHSWGTGNPLWNQPQHF,TGTGCCAGCAGCCATAGCTGGGGGACAGGGAACCCCTTATGGAATCAGCCCCAGCATTTT
TRBJ1-4,.,.,TRBV5-1,CASSLGQSNEKLFF,TGCGCCAGCAGCTTGGGACAGTCAAATGAAAAACTGTTTTTT
TRBJ1-4,.,TRBD1,TRBV18,CASSPPGITGGGEKLFF,TGTGCCAGCTCACCACCAGGGATTACAGGGGGAGGTGAAAAACTGTTTTTT
TRBJ1-2,.,TRBD1,TRBV2,CASSEGPGQSNYGYTF,TGTGCCAGCAGTGAGGGACCGGGACAGTCTAACTATGGCTACACCTTC
TRBJ1-1,.,.,TRBV6-1,CASRRNELPEAFF,TGTGCCAGCAGGCGTAACGAACTACCCGAAGCTTTCTTT
TRBJ2-7,few,TRBD1,TRBV3-1/TRBV3-2,CASSLRTGATYEQYF,TGTGCCAGCAGCCTACGGACAGGGGCCACCTACGAGCAGTACTTC
TRBJ2-2,.,.,TRBV6-2/TRBV6-3,CASSYGGGLDTGELFF,TGTGCCAGCAGTTACGGCGGGGGCCTTGACACCGGGGAGCTGTTTTTT
TRBJ1-3,.,.,TRBV7-6,CASSLEDSGNTIYF,TGTGCCAGCAGCTTAGAGGACAGTGGAAACACCATATATTTT
TRBJ1-2,.,.,TRBV5-1,CASSLATGAGYGYTF,TGCGCCAGCAGCTTGGCGACTGGGGCCGGGTATGGCTACACCTTC
TRBJ1-2,.,.,TRBV5-6,CASSLSGTYGYTF,TGTGCCAGCAGCTTGTCGGGAACCTATGGCTACACCTTC
TRBJ2-1,.,.,TRBV4-3,CASSQDLRRLGGEQFF,TGCGCCAGCAGCCAAGATCTACGCCGGCTAGGTGGTGAGCAGTTCTTC
TRBJ1-4,.,TRBD1,TRBV7-9,CASSPTDRGLEKLFF,TGTGCCAGCAGCCCGACGGACAGGGGGCTCGAAAAACTGTTTTTT
TRBJ2-5,.,TRBD2,TRBV2,CASSHRLAGGQETQYF,TGTGCCAGCAGCCACAGACTAGCGGGGGGCCAAGAGACCCAGTACTTC
TRBJ2-3,.,TRBD2,TRBV5-6,CASSEAAGGRTDTQYF,TGTGCCAGCAGCGAGGCAGCGGGGGGCCGCACAGATACGCAGTATTTT
TRBJ2-7,once,.,TRBV6-5,CASRRGTSSYEQYF,TGTGCCAGCAGAAGAGGGACAAGTAGCTACGAGCAGTACTTC
TRBJ2-3,.,.,TRBV24-1,CATSALSDTQYF,TGTGCCACCAGTGCCCTGTCAGATACGCAGTATTTT
TRBJ2-1,.,TRBD1,TRBV5-4,CASSPTGSSYNEQFF,TGTGCCAGCAGCCCGACAGGGAGCTCCTACAATGAGCAGTTCTTC
TRBJ1-5,.,.,TRBV7-9,CASSLLGDQPQHF,TGTGCCAGCAGCTTATTAGGGGATCAGCCCCAGCATTTT
TRBJ1-5,.,TRBD1,TRBV19,CATVDRGAGNQPQHF,TGTGCCACCGTTGACAGGGGGGCCGGCAATCAGCCCCAGCATTTT